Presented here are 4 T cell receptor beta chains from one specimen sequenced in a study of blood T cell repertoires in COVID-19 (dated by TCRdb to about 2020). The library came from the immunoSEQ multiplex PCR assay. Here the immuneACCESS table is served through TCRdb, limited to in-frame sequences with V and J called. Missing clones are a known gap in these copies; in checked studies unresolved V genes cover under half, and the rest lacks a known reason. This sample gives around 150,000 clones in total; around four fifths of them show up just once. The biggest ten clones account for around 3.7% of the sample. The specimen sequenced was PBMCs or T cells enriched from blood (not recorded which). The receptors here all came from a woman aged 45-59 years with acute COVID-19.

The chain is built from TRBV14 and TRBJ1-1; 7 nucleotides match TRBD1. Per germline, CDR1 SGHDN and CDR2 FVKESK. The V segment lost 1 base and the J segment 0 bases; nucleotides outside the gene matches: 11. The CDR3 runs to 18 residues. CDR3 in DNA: TGTGCCAGCAGCCAAGGGGGACAGAAAATATACATGAACACTGAAGCTTTCTTT. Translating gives CASSQGGQKIYMNTEAFF.

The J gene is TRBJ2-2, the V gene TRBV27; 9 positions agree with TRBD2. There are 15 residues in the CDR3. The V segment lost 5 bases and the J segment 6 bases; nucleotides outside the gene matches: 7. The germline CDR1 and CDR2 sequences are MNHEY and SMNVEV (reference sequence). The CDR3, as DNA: TGTGCCAGCAGTCCGCACGCGGGAGGGTCCGGGGAGCTGTTTTTT. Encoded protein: CASSPHAGGSGELFF.

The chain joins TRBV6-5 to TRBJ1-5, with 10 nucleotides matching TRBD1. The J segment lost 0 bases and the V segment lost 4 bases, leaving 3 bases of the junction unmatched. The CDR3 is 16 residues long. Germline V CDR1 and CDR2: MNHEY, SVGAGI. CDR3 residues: CASSSGQGVSNQPQHF. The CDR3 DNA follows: TGTGCCAGCAGTTCAGGACAGGGGGTTAGCAATCAGCCCCAGCATTTT.

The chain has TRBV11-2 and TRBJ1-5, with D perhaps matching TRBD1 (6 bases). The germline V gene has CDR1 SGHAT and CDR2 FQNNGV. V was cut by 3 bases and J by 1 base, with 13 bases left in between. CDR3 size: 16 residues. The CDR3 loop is CASSFGRTESNQPQHF. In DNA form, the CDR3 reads TGTGCCAGCAGCTTCGGGAGGACAGAGAGCAATCAGCCCCAGCATTTT.